The 2 T cell receptor beta chains listed next were all sequenced from one sample in a study of neurological immune-mediated disorders. TCRdb redid the calling of the 5' RACE reads with MiXCR, one entry per CDR3 protein. The sample holds 50,000 to 60,000 distinct CDR3 sequences, 3% to 4% seen once. The sequenced sample consisted of CD4+ T cells from blood. These receptors were collected from a woman aged 40-49 years with multiple sclerosis.

At least ten counts were recorded for this clonotype. The J gene is TRBJ2-1, the V gene TRBV20-1; 9 positions match TRBD1. The CDR3 has 13 amino acids. From germline, CDR1 is DFQATT and CDR2 SNEGSKA (reference sequence). V lost 4 bases to trimming and J lost 6 bases; unmatched junction nucleotides: 4. CDR3 amino acids: CSATGQGGNEQFF. The CDR3 DNA follows: TGCAGTGCTACGGGACAGGGAGGCAATGAGCAGTTCTTC.

This clonotype appeared many times. The V call is TRBV10-3, the J call TRBJ1-2, with TRBD1 identical over 7 bases. The germline gives CDR1 ENHRY, CDR2 SYGVKD. The CDR3 sequence is 12 residues long. Trimming took 6 bases from V and 6 from J; bases not matched to a gene: 4. The chain's CDR3 is CAISIGGDGYTF. The CDR3 DNA reads TGTGCCATCAGCATAGGGGGCGATGGCTACACCTTC.